This T cell receptor (beta chain) was found in a study of blood T cell repertoires in COVID-19. The V segment lost 0 bases and the J segment 3 bases; nucleotides outside the gene matches: 10. Germline V gives CDR1 SQVTM, CDR2 ANQGSEA. The CDR3 has 16 amino acids. Recruits, aged about 18 to 95 years, lived in about two dozen US areas. Recovered status applied to Cohort 3 donors who had two consecutive negative PCRs. It also applied to those with clearance or with symptom resolution. Authors' methods: By means of reference gene primer amplification, nucleated cell counts were estimated. Sequencing was performed with immunoSEQ multiplex PCR; in TCRdb, only in-frame clones are kept and a portion is missing. V, J and clone size are those of that table, while D and trimming were read from the DNA. The profile covers 250,000 to 300,000 clones, with about four fifths appearing a single time and roughly 3.2% taken by the ten largest.

This clonotype was sampled from a man between 45 and 60 years old who had recovered from COVID-19. V is TRBV29-1 and J is TRBJ1-2, with TRBD1 identical over 7 bases. Sequenced input: PBMCs or T cells enriched from blood (not recorded which). The CDR3 DNA is TGCAGCGTTGAAGAACTCATGACAGGGCCGGACTATGGCTACACCTTC. Its protein is CSVEELMTGPDYGYTF.